The entry that follows covers one T cell receptor (beta chain) sequence. The specificity of this receptor is unknown. The cohort comprised fewer than 750 healthy bone marrow donors. At the time of sampling, every cohort member was nominally healthy, though immune exposures that went unrecorded were likely present. The donor tested CMV seronegative and was one of the 352 seronegative cohort members. Every donor gave a peripheral blood sample, and the peripheral blood mononuclear cells from that sample were used for TCR beta sequencing. The Qiagen DNeasy Blood Extraction Kit was used to extract genomic DNA from the blood cell samples. CDR1 and CDR2 are drawn from the germline V gene (reference sequence): GTSNPN, SVGIG. The cysteine opens and the phenylalanine closes a CDR3 of 15 amino acids. Only the CDR3 DNA is retained, 45 bases long and in frame from the first base. Library method: the immunoSEQ multiplex PCR assay. The multiplex PCR relied on a mix of 60 forward primers for TCR Vbeta segments and 13 reverse primers for TCR Jbeta segments. Amplification of the CDR3 region of rearranged TCR beta genes was performed with a multiplex PCR assay on genomic DNA. The Illumina HiSeq System was used to sequence the amplified TCR beta libraries as 87-base-pair reads. On the authors' methods: Across the 700 or so repertoires, a later analysis counted roughly 77 million unique TCR beta chains, 8.5 million to 12 million of which were shared by at least two donors. Raw reads were error-corrected and collapsed into unique sequences with a nearest-neighbor algorithm that merged closely related sequences to remove PCR and sequencing errors. V, D and J gene segments were assigned by aligning CDR3 sequences to IMGT reference sequences. For a sequence to be retained, at least a six-nucleotide match to both a V gene segment and a J gene segment was required. Rearrangements were classified as productive when the CDR3 lacked stop codons and remained in frame with V and J, and all other rearrangements were classified as non-productive. Following IMGT convention, CDR3 was defined as the stretch from the second conserved V-encoded cysteine to the conserved J-encoded phenylalanine. In an earlier analysis of more than 550 of the donors, sequences lacking an unambiguous match to a single V gene segment were excluded. In an earlier analysis of approximately 550 of the donors, V segments were called functional above 56.7% productive rearrangements and were called segregating when the between-donor standard deviation exceeded 5%. A statistical classification framework was built for diagnosing cytomegalovirus status from the catalog of TCR beta chain sequences. In a later analysis, V and J genes were assigned by comparing TCR nucleotide sequences against IMGT/GENE-DB human TR gene sequences. In a later analysis, CDR3 sequences and most-parsimonious VDJ recombination scenarios were assigned using the TCRdist pipeline. In a later analysis, each TCR beta chain was defined by its CDR3 amino acid sequence together with its V-gene family, and reads without a unique V-gene family were excluded. As a way to deal with suspected cross-contamination and a sequencing artifact, a later analysis dropped 450 to 600 nucleotide sequences that were highly shared and had low generation probability. In a later analysis, a clonal expansion index was calculated for each public chain from normalized within-repertoire ranks of inferred template counts. In a later analysis, generation probabilities were computed using a VDJ recombination model fitted to out-of-frame rearrangements, and the results were checked against IGoR. Hypergeometric tests were used in a later analysis to score TCR-TCR, TCR-HLA and TCR-CMV co-occurrence, with a repertoire-size bias correction applied to the TCR pairs. In a later analysis, false discovery rates were estimated by permuting HLA or CMV assignments 20 times. A later analysis grouped co-occurring TCRs with DBSCAN, adding TCRdist sequence similarity when clustering within HLA-allele-positive subsets. Repertoires with fewer than 30,000 or more than 120,000 public chains were left out of co-occurrence clustering, as were five repertoires with anomalous nucleotide sharing. TCRdb took over this immuneACCESS table, retaining in-frame rearrangements with V and J assigned. Such tables are incomplete; in checked studies, under half of the missing clones stem from an unresolved V gene, and the remainder is unexplained. D and trimming were read from the DNA, whereas the V and J calls and clone size are those reported in that table. The sample's table lists a count of 150,000 to 250,000 clones. Of the sample, roughly 0.74% falls within the top ten clones.

This sample was included in a study of cytomegalovirus exposure and HLA in healthy donors listed by TCRdb under 2017. The study in broad terms: An earlier analysis of fewer than 750 of the donors reported roughly 300 Gb of sequence data and around 100 million unique TCR beta sequences obtained from around 170 million T cells. The study profiled the T cell repertoires of hundreds of subjects by immunosequencing and related them to cytomegalovirus serostatus. To decide whether each TCR beta V gene segment behaved as functional or pseudogenic, an earlier analysis of some 580 of the donors relied on high-throughput TCR beta sequencing. Typing coverage varied by locus: roughly 629-640 donors for A, B, C, DRB1 and DQB1; roughly 520 for DQA1; around 610 for DPA1; some 470 for DPB1. Every repertoire in the discovery cohort had been generated on one and the same sequencing platform. A later analysis re-examined previously published TCR beta repertoires from roughly 720 donors and added high-resolution HLA genotyping to investigate patterns of TCR occurrence. In a later genetic analysis, genome-wide SNP genotypes for about 55% of the roughly 670 donors were used, and that subset was treated as a discovery cohort. HLA typing included class I and class II loci at four-digit resolution. Alongside the repertoire data, information on donor age, sex, ethnicity and CMV serostatus was compiled. Rather than using new phenotypic data, the later analysis identified candidate immune exposures from TCR beta sequences and from how often those sequences occurred across donors. The aim of the study was to test whether cataloging public T cell receptors could identify signatures of past pathogen exposure. To predict cytomegalovirus infection status, the study combined high-throughput TCR immunosequencing, statistical association of individual TCRs with disease status, and machine learning. In addition to the first cohort of hundreds of subjects, a separate validation cohort of 100 to 150 different subjects was used. Among under 450 genotyped donors of the cohort, an average of roughly 240,000 unique TCR beta nucleotide sequences were sequenced per donor, roughly a sixth of them non-productive. Of the roughly 390 genotyped donors, around 81% fell in the genetic ancestry cluster associated with self-reported Caucasian donors. About five DR-DQ haplotypes were treated as single units for association and clustering because of strong linkage in the cohort. Approximately 310 gigabases of sequencing data and around 80 million unique TCR sequences made up an early release that covered approximately 700 HLA-typed donors.

Beyond this particular receptor, the publication reports: In an earlier analysis of roughly 500 of the donors, most TCR beta V segments appeared in productive rearrangements about 87% or about 30% of the time, broadly matching IMGT annotations. The sequencing pipeline was judged likely to have produced a cluster of highly shared sequence variants as a technical artifact. A further reported finding was that TCR beta sequences accurately predicted the HLA-A and HLA-B alleles for most subjects in the first cohort. Because counts were too low, about 18 rarely observed V segments, including chromosome 9 orphons, were excluded from the earlier analysis of several hundred of the donors. In both the original and validation cohorts, the classifier was reported to diagnose cytomegalovirus status with high specificity and sensitivity. In a later analysis, 16,951 TCR beta sequences were associated with specific HLA alleles at a false discovery rate of 0.05. Most TCR sequences were seen in very few donors, while some public TCRs were found in many individuals. Correlated functional status among segregating V segments might reflect linkage disequilibrium, but an unknown experimental factor could not be ruled out. It was suggested by the authors that the approach could potentially be generalized to other disease states and immunological phenotypes. Assigning TCR associations to individual alleles was difficult when HLA alleles, especially DR and DQ, strongly co-occurred. A few of the identified cytomegalovirus-associated TCR beta chains were confirmed in vitro to be specific for cytomegalovirus antigens. Several of the top co-occurrence clusters appeared to be linked to parvovirus B19, influenza, CMV and Epstein-Barr virus, according to a later analysis. A later genetic analysis reported fewer N-insertions in productive TCRs among donors in an Asian-associated ancestry cluster than the approximately 700-donor mean. Roughly uniform sequencing depth across donors was assumed in presence/absence analyses, although this assumption may not hold. Because HLA typing was missing for some donors at each locus, association tests included only the typed subset. According to a later analysis, most CMV-associated TCR beta chains appeared to be HLA-restricted, and the HLA associations seemed to be driven largely by CMV exposure. In a later analysis, HLA-associated TCR beta chains were found to be more clonally expanded and to have lower generation probabilities than equally common non-associated chains. In a later analysis, TCR association rates were found to vary across HLA loci, with the most associated TCRs seen for DRB1 alleles and the fewest for HLA-C alleles. CMV serostatus was the only immune exposure information available for the cohort. In a later genetic analysis, a missense DCLRE1C variant was associated with V-gene and J-gene trimming of TCR beta chains, and the association was replicated in an independent cohort. In the study, about 150 TCR beta chains were listed as associated with cytomegalovirus. Because the 87-base-pair reads could not distinguish some IMGT-functional V segments, including TRBV6-2 and TRBV6-3, those segments were excluded. In this cohort, only TCR beta chains were sequenced, and detectable features were limited by the absence of alpha or paired-chain data.

The sequence was collected from a boy aged 5-17 years in good health and CMV-seronegative. Sequences were obtained from PBMCs. Recombination joined TRBV30 with TRBJ2-5; the best D guess is TRBD1, with 6 bases matching. Near its end, the DNA agrees better with TRBJ2-7, so the J call may be wrong. The CDR3 protein: CAWSSATSRGYEQYF. The DNA sequence is TGTGCCTGGAGTTCCGCTACGTCCAGGGGCTACGAGCAGTACTTC.